What follows describes a single T cell receptor (beta chain). Its specificity is not known. These data come from a study of post-analysis software for immune sequencing data. Findings of the study overall: F measure showed strong co-clustering of same-batch samples. A significant reduction in normalized Chao1 diversity was observed in multiple sclerosis patients versus controls. Roughly five TRBV segments appeared more often in patients than in controls, and TRBV5-6, TRBV5-1 and TRBV20-1 were among these.

The length of the CDR3 is 15 residues. Trimming at V came to 5 bases and at J to 11 bases, leaving 15 bases not matched to a gene. The germline V gene encodes CDR1 SGHVS and CDR2 FQNEAQ. Prepared libraries of TCR beta cDNA carried unique molecular identifiers. TCRdb passed the PCR reads through MiXCR, listing each CDR3 protein once. This table holds about 810,000 distinct CDR3 sequences, under 70% found once. J is TRBJ2-5 and V is TRBV7-8, with 9 bases aligning to TRBD1. The sample consisted of blood. The sequence was collected from a girl between 10 and 17 years old with multiple sclerosis. CDR3: CASSPAGDRENEQYF. The DNA of the CDR3 is TGTGCCAGCAGCCCGGCCGGGGACAGGGAGAATGAGCAGTACTTC.